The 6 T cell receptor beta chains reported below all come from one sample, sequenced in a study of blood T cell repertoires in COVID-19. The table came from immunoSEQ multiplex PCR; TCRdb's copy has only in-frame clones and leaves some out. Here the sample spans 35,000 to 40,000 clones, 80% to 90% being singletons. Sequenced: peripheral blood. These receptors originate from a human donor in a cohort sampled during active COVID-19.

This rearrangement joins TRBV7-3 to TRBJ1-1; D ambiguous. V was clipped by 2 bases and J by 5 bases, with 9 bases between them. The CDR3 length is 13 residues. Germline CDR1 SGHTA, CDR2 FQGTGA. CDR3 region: CASSLVVETEAFF. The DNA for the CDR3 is TGTGCCAGCAGCTTAGTCGTAGAGACTGAAGCTTTCTTT.

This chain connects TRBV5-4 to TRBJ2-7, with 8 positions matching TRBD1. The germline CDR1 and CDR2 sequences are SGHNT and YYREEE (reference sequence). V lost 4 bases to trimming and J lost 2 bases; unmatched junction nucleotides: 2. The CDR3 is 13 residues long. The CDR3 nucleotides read TGTGCCAGCAGCCGGGACAGGACCTACGAGCAGTACTTC. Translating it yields CASSRDRTYEQYF.

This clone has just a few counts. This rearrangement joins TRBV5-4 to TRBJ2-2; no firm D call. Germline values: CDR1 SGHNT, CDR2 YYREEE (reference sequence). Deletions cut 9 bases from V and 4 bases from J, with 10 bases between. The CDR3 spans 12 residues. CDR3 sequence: CATPLSTGELFF. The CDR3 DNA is TGTGCCACCCCTTTGAGCACCGGGGAGCTGTTTTTT. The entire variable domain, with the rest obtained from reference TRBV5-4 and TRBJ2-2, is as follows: ETGVTQSPTHLIKTRGQQVTLRCSSQSGHNTVSWYQQALGQGPQFIFQYYREEENGRGNFPPRFSGLQFPNYSSELNVNALELDDSALYLCATPLSTGELFFGEGSRLTVL.

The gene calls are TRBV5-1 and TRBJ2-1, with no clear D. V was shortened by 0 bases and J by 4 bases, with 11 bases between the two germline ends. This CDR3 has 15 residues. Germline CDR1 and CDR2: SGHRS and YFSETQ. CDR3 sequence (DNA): TGCGCCAGCAGCTTGGAAGGAGATTGGTACAATGAGCAGTTCTTC. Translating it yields CASSLEGDWYNEQFF.

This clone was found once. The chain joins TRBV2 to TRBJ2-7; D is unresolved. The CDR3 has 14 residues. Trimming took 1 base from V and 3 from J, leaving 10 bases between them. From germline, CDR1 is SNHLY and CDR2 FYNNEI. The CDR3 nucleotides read TGTGCCAGCAGTGAAGGTTACGCGAACTACGAGCAGTACTTC. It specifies CASSEGYANYEQYF.

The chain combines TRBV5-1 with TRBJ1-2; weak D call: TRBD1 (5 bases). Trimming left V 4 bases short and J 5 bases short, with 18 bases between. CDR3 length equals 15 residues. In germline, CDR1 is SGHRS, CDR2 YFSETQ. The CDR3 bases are TGCGCCAGCAGCCCGGCAGTAGGGGCCCAATATGGCTACACCTTC. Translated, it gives CASSPAVGAQYGYTF.